These 3 T cell receptor beta chains were sequenced from one sample in a study of CD8 T cells in Susac syndrome. RNA was extracted with the RNeasy kit, and a quantity of about 0.45 to 1 ug was reverse transcribed using random hexamers. TCRdb re-analysed the immunoSEQ multiplex PCR reads in MiXCR, keeping a single row per CDR3 protein. The sample shows 100,000 to 150,000 distinct CDR3 sequences, around 94% of them seen only once. Sequencing was carried out using CD8+ T cells from PBMCs. The receptor set was obtained from a human donor with Susac syndrome.

The genes are TRBV3-1 and TRBJ2-1; 12 positions agree with TRBD2. The CDR3 is 18 residues long. V was clipped by 0 bases and J by 8 bases; unmatched bases: 11. CDR1 is LGHDT and CDR2 is YNNKEL in the germline V gene (reference sequence). The CDR3 region is CASSQDFPGTSGPDEQFF. CDR3 sequence (DNA): TGTGCCAGCAGCCAAGATTTCCCCGGGACTAGCGGGCCCGATGAGCAGTTCTTC.

This chain joins TRBV29-1 and TRBJ1-4, with TRBD1 as a possible D gene (6 bases). Germline CDR1 and CDR2: SQVTM and ANQGSEA. Trimming took 7 bases from V and 8 from J, leaving 17 bases between them. This CDR3 spans 13 amino acids. The CDR3 here is CSAVDRMEEKLFF. DNA of the CDR3: TGCAGCGCCGTAGACAGGATGGAGGAAAAACTGTTTTTT.

The chain couples TRBV7-9 to TRBJ2-3; 8 bases align to TRBD1. Unmatched junction bases numbered 6, after V lost 4 bases and J lost 6 bases. The germline V gene has CDR1 SEHNR and CDR2 FQNEAQ (reference sequence). There are 14 residues in the CDR3. In nucleotides, the CDR3 is TGTGCCAGCAGCTCGGACAGGGAGATGGATACGCAGTATTTT. This codes for CASSSDREMDTQYF. The full variable domain, in which reference TRBV7-9 and TRBJ2-3 provide the parts outside the CDR3, is DTGVSQNPRHKITKRGQNVTFRCDPISEHNRLYWYRQTLGQGPEFLTYFQNEAQLEKSRLLSDRFSAERPKGSFSTLEIQRTEQGDSAMYLCASSSDREMDTQYFGPGTRLTVL.